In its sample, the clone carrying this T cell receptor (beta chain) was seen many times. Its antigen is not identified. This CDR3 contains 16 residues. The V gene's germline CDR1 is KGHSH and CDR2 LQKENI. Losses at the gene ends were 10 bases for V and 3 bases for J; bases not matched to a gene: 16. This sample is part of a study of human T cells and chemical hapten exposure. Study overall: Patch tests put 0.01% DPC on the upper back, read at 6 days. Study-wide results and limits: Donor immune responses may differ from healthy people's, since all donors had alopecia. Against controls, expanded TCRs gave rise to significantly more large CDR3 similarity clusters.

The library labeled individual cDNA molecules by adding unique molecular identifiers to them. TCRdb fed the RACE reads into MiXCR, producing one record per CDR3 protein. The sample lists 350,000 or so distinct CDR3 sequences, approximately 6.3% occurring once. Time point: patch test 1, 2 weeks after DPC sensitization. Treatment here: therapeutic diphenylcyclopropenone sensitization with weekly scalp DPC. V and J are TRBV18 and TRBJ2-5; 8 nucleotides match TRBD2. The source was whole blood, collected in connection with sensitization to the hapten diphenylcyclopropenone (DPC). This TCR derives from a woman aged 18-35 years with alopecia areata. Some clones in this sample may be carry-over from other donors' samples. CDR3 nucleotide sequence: TGTGCCACCCGGCCCCGGGGGGGGCCAAGGGAAGAGACCCAGTACTTC. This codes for CATRPRGGPREETQYF.